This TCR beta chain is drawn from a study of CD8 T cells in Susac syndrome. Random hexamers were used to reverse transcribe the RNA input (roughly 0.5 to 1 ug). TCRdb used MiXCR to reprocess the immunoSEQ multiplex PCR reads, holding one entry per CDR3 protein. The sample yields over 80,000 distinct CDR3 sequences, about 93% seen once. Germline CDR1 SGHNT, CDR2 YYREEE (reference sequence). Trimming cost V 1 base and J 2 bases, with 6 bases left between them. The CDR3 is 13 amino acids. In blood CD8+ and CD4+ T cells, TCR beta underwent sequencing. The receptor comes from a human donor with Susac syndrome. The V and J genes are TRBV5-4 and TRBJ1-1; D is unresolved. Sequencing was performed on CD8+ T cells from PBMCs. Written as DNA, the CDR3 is TGTGCCAGCAGCTTGCCCGGAAACACTGAAGCTTTCTTT. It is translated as CASSLPGNTEAFF. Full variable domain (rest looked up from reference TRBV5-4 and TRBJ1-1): ETGVTQSPTHLIKTRGQQVTLRCSSQSGHNTVSWYQQALGQGPQFIFQYYREEENGRGNFPPRFSGLQFPNYSSELNVNALELDDSALYLCASSLPGNTEAFFGQGTRLTVV.